Listed below are T cell receptor beta chains from one sample, sequenced in a study of blood T cell repertoires in COVID-19. This table comes from immunoSEQ multiplex PCR, and its TCRdb copy is limited to in-frame clones, with some not included. This table has 350,000 to 400,000 clones, roughly 90% appearing once. The specimen was PBMCs or T cells enriched from blood (not recorded which). Receptor source: a woman in her thirties who had recovered from COVID-19. Each CDR3 is given without its conserved first and last residue. The order of the fields is CDR3 length, V gene, J gene, CDR3 protein.

14	TRBV5-4	TRBJ2-2	ASSRGRGANTGELF
13	TRBV14	TRBJ2-1	ASSLGQGIYNEQF
11	TRBV11-2	TRBJ1-1	ASSFEENTEAF
14	TRBV27	TRBJ2-1	ASSSYGIGRGNEQF
11	TRBV7-2	TRBJ2-5	ASSLVTQETQY
13	TRBV7-9	TRBJ2-1	ASSLSSGSRGEQF
10	TRBV12-3/TRBV12-4	TRBJ1-1	ASSSSGQSAF
12	TRBV19	TRBJ1-6	ASRRDRGLSPLH
13	TRBV7-9	TRBJ2-5	ASSQPSGTQETQY
14	TRBV5-1	TRBJ2-2	ASSHTSGKYTGELF
10	TRBV7-2	TRBJ1-2	ASSFLNYGYT
16	TRBV18	TRBJ1-4	ASSPDSDRGPTNEKLF
13	TRBV5-1	TRBJ2-3	ASSLGAGERDTQY
15	TRBV5-1	TRBJ2-7	ASSLTAGATFSYEQY
11	TRBV10-2	TRBJ1-4	ASSDRGQEKLF
13	TRBV7-9	TRBJ1-5	ASSKDPGSNQPQH
13	TRBV11-1	TRBJ2-5	ASSSPDRGKETQY
12	TRBV5-1	TRBJ2-7	ASSPEGTIYEQY
11	TRBV10-3	TRBJ1-5	AINREPNQPQH
11	TRBV12-3/TRBV12-4	TRBJ1-2	ASSRDSYYGYT
14	TRBV29-1	TRBJ2-1	SVVLETRVSYNEQF